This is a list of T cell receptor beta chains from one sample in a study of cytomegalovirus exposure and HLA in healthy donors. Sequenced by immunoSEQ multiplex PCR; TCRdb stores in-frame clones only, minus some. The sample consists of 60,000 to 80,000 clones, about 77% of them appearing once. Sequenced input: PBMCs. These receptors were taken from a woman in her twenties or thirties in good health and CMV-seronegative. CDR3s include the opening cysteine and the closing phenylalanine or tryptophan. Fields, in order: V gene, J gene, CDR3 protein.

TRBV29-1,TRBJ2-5,CSVEGRGETQYF
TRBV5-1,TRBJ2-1,CASSSGLARNNEQFF
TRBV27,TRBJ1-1,CASSFRVLDTEAFF
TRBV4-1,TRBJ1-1,CASSQEGQANTEAFF
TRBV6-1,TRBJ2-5,CASSPLAGHQETQYF
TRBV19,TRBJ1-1,CASSMVVQEEAFF
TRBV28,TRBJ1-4,CASSVQTGGRWTNEKLFF
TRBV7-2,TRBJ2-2,CASKGGSSGTGELFF
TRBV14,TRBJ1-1,CASSRSGGTTEAFF
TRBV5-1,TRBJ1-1,CASSSTGGLTEAFF
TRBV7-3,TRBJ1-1,CASSGQGPGTEAFF
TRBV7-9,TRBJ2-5,CASSLAGGQETQYF